This T cell receptor beta chain was identified in a study of vaccination effects on CD4 cells after COVID-19 (dated by TCRdb to 2021 to 2024). For the study in its entirety: Two doses of either the BNT162b2 or the mRNA-1273 mRNA SARS-CoV-2 vaccine were administered to participants. Pre-vaccine samples were drawn from two convalescent patients 16 days and one week before the first dose, at 142 and 148 days after COVID-19 diagnosis. In both COVID-19 convalescent patients and infection-naive vaccine recipients, the study compared SARS-CoV-2 spike-specific CD4+ TCR repertoires from before mRNA vaccination with those from after it. Altogether, roughly 10 COVID-19 convalescent patients and a few SARS-CoV-2-naive healthy vaccine recipients made up the full study. In the study, cultures from other donors were sequenced using the Oncomine TCR Beta short-read assay on an Illumina iSeq 100. Here is what the overall study found, with its caveats: The study was limited by a small number of convalescent patients and lacked early post-infection timepoints. Among convalescent patients, the spike-reactive repertoire after vaccination was made up mainly of new vaccine-induced clones that were largely distinct from the clones induced by infection. Both infection-induced and vaccine-induced clones contracted markedly at late post-vaccination timepoints, which is consistent with waning T cell responses.

In the ViraFEST assay, PBMC were stimulated with viral peptide pools, and antigen-specific CD4+ T cell clonotypes were then identified by expansion using TCR sequencing. After less than eleven days of culture, CD4+ T cells were isolated with the EasySep CD4+ T cell isolation kit. PCR-confirmed SARS-CoV-2 infection had occurred in convalescent patients between March and December 2020, before the Alpha, Beta and Delta variants emerged in the United States. Each well held fewer than 2.5 million PBMC cultured in IMDM containing approximately 5% human AB serum, about 10 IU/ml IL-2 and gentamicin, along with roughly 10 ug/ml peptides. On days 3 and 7, half of the culture medium was replaced with fresh IL-2-containing medium. Unless noted otherwise, every peptide stimulation condition was grown in triplicate wells. Using Ficoll-Paque Plus gradient centrifugation, PBMC were separated from whole blood and then either used fresh or cryopreserved at -140C. The QIAamp micro DNA kit was used to extract genomic DNA from the cultured CD4+ T cells.

Reading from cysteine to phenylalanine, the CDR3 counts 15 amino acids. Just CDR3 DNA is preserved here, 45 bases in frame from base 1. Details on this clone: Its target antigen remains unknown. No base quality information exists; no much larger clone differs at one position.

The library was prepared using the immunoSEQ multiplex PCR assay. DNA from the cultured, isolated CD4+ T cells was subjected to TCR beta CDR3 sequencing. Regarding the original processing steps: The analysis removed non-productive TCR sequences, trimmed reads to the CDR3 region, and retained only CDR3s that were 7 or more amino acids long. Antigen-specific clonotypes were identified with the MANAFEST web app by comparing expansion in peptide wells against reference cultures. Positive clones required FDR<0.05 expansion versus reference and all other wells, odds ratio above 5, and frequency above 0.1% in two replicate wells. A clonotype was called cross-reactive if it was significantly expanded both in SARS-CoV-2 spike wells and in at least one common cold coronavirus spike condition. Using the stringdist R package, CDR3 similarity was measured by Levenshtein distance, and unrooted trees were constructed with ape in R 3.6.1. The table comes from immuneACCESS by way of TCRdb, which keeps in-frame sequences with V and J called. Part of the clones is missing from these tables; in studies checked, under half for an unresolved V gene and the rest for unknown reasons. V and J calls plus clone size are reproduced from that table; the DNA served to infer D and trimming. The sample records about 45,000 clones, roughly four fifths of which are singletons. The ten biggest clones cover approximately 28% of the sample.

Here the chain combines TRBV21-1 and TRBJ1-5. TRBV21-1 is a pseudogene. This specimen consisted of CD4+ T cells from PBMCs cultured with a peptide pool, obtained before COVID-19 vaccination. This clonotype was obtained from a human donor who had a prior SARS-CoV-2 infection. The DNA is TGTGCCAGCACCTCCCCCCACCGGTGCGGGTGGCCCCAGCATTTT. It translates to CASTSPHRCGWPQHF.